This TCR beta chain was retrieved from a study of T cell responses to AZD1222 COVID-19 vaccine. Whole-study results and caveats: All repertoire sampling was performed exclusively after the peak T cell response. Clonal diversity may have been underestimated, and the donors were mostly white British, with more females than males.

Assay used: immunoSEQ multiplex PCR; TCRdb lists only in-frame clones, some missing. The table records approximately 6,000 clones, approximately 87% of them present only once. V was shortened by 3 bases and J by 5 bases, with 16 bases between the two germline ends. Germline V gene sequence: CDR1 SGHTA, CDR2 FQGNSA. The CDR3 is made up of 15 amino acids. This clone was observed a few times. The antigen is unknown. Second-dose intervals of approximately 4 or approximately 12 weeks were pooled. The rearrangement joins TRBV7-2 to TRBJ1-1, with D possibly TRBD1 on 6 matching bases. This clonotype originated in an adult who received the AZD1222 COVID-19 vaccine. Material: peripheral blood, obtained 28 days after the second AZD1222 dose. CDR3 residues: CASSFDSGAYTEAFF. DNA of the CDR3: TGTGCCAGCAGCTTTGACTCGGGGGCTTATACTGAAGCTTTCTTT.